The next 2 T cell receptor beta chains were all read from a single sample in a study of shared clonotypes between healthy human individuals. Libraries were prepared by immunoSEQ multiplex PCR; TCRdb keeps only in-frame clonotypes and omits some of them. The data hold some 2,000,000 clones, with around 95% observed a single time. The sample comprised naive CD4+ T cells sorted from blood. Stated subset: CD45RA+ positively selected. These receptors were obtained from a man aged 18 to 35 in good health.

Comment on this clone: In the same sample, other DNA sequences code for this CDR3. CDR3 DNA sequence: TGTGCCAGCAGCCCGGGACTAGCGGGCTCCCAAGAGACCCAGTACTTC. The encoded protein is CASSPGLAGSQETQYF. The V gene is TRBV5-8, the J gene TRBJ2-5; 12 nucleotides align to TRBD2. Losses at the gene ends were 4 bases for V and 1 base for J; bases not matched to a gene: 5. Germline assignment: CDR1 SGHTS and CDR2 YDEGEE. The CDR3 sequence is 16 residues long.

V is TRBV27 and J is TRBJ1-5, with D possibly being TRBD1 (6 bases). The CDR3 has 13 residues. The germline V gene has CDR1 MNHEY and CDR2 SMNVEV (reference sequence). V lost 5 bases, J lost 6 bases, and 11 bases lay in between. In DNA, the CDR3 is TGTGCCAGCAGTGCCACAGGGCTTCAGCCCCAGCATTTT. It translates to CASSATGLQPQHF.